The 2 T cell receptor beta chains reported below all come from one sample, sequenced in a study of T cells after yellow fever vaccination. TCRdb fed the 5' RACE reads into MiXCR, producing one record per CDR3 protein. This table holds a few hundred thousand distinct CDR3 sequences, about 9.5% found once. Source: PBMCs, taken on the day of the first yellow fever vaccination. All receptors come from a man between 18 and 35 years old who received the YFV17D yellow fever vaccine.

In its sample, this clonotype was seen a few times. The rearrangement joins TRBV20-1 to TRBJ1-5; no definite D call. This CDR3 is built from 14 residues. Trimming removed 0 bases at V and 4 bases at J, with 10 bases between. From germline, CDR1 is DFQATT and CDR2 SNEGSKA (reference sequence). This CDR3 is CSARDPRQNQPQHF. CDR3 nucleotides: TGCAGTGCTAGAGATCCCAGGCAAAATCAGCCCCAGCATTTT.

This clonotype was counted only a few times. J is TRBJ1-5 and V is TRBV6-1; D gene ambiguous. Germline-derived CDR1 and CDR2 are MNHNS and SASEGT. V lost 5 bases and J lost 0, with 11 bases in between. This CDR3 is 15 amino acids long. CDR3 DNA: TGTGCCAGCAGTCGGACGGTTTATAGCAATCAGCCCCAGCATTTT. Its protein product is CASSRTVYSNQPQHF.